This TCR beta chain is drawn from a study of CD8+CD57+ T cells in acquired aplastic anemia (dated by TCRdb to the late 2010s). Describing the broader study: Extracted DNA from sorted CD4+ and CD8+ cells averaged about 2.9 ug, ranging from roughly 0.17 to 27.4 ug. Mean read counts for healthy donor samples were approximately 10 million for CD4+ cells and fewer than 12 million for CD8+ cells.

Genomic DNA served as template for TCR beta VDJ combination and CDR3 sequence profiling. An Illumina HiSeq 2000 was used for TCR repertoire sequencing. Under the source paper's analysis protocol: Repertoire assessment relied on Simpson's diversity index, CDR3 size and DJ length profiles, and TRBV/TRBJ rearrangement plots. The most abundant DNA sequence in the deep sequencing data was defined as the immunodominant clone. CDR3 amino acid sequences were screened for sharing across subjects and were compared with published repertoires and the VDJdb database. TCRdb handled the public reads itself, with Q25 trimming in fastp and clone calling in MiXCR, and kept productive beta chains. Each CDR3 protein appears once, grouped with its most common genes and DNA. TCRdb, not the authors, supplied the V and J calls. Within this sample are some 190,000 distinct CDR3 sequences, with roughly half of them counted one time only. Of the sample, about 17% is held by the ten largest clones.

Here is what the overall study found, with its caveats: Twenty-nine CD8+ CDR3 sequences were found in both patients and controls but appeared to be highly expressed in patients and within the immunodominant clones of the patients. Patients and healthy controls showed no significant difference in CD8+ Simpson's diversity (P=0.060).

The CDR3 runs 17 amino acids, cysteine and phenylalanine included. The entry retains the CDR3 DNA only, 51 bases that are in frame from base 1. In the germline V gene, CDR1 corresponds to LGHNA and CDR2 to YNFKEQ. V is pruned by 0 bases and J by 4 bases, leaving 7 bases of the junction without a gene match. This clonotype showed up many times. No cognate antigen has been identified for it. Nothing much larger sits one base from this clone, and base qualities are not available. The study deep-sequenced TCR repertoires of sorted CD4+ and CD8+ blood T cells from severe aplastic anemia patients and healthy subjects. Ficoll-Paque density gradient centrifugation was used to isolate peripheral blood mononuclear cells. Before DNA was extracted, CD4+ and CD8+ T cells were sorted using either FACS or magnetic beads.

The chain was built from TRBV4-2 and TRBJ2-5; TRBD1 matches 11 bases in the middle. The material sequenced was sorted CD4+, CD8+, or CD8+CD57+ T cells (not recorded which) from PBMCs. This clonotype was sampled from a human donor in good health, serving as a control. The DNA sequence is as follows: TGTGCCAGCAGCCAAGATCAGGCCGGGACAGGGGGAGAGACCCAGTACTTC. It translates to CASSQDQAGTGGETQYF.